This T cell receptor (beta chain) was sequenced during a study of graft-versus-host responses after intestinal transplantation. A note on this clone: As yet, its antigen is unknown.

Some clones are missing from TCRdb's copy, which holds only in-frame ones; the method was immunoSEQ multiplex PCR. Of about 70,000 clones in the sample, approximately 96% were seen once. V was shortened by 4 bases and J by 3 bases, with 19 bases between the two germline ends. Germline V CDR1 and CDR2: MNHEY, SMNVEV (reference sequence). This CDR3 contains 16 residues. The sequence was collected from a human donor who received an intestinal transplant. The sample consisted of unstimulated CD8+ T cells sorted from spleen or lymph node cells, taken before intestinal transplant. The chain links TRBV27 to TRBJ2-7; D might be TRBD2 (6 bases). This chain's CDR3 is CASSSYGGSNIYEQYF. CDR3 nucleotide sequence: TGTGCCAGCAGTTCATATGGGGGGAGCAATATCTACGAGCAGTACTTC.